This T cell receptor beta chain stems from a study of shared clonotypes between healthy human individuals. All the donors were Caucasian adults who lived in Nashville, Tennessee. Findings and limits, study-wide: Sharing across four donors was highest in naive CD4 (around 5%) and lowest in memory CD8 (about 0.4%). Though the depth was large, rarefaction showed that sorted-subset sequencing was incomplete.

The CDR3 runs 15 residues. Germline CDR1 is SGHAT and CDR2 is FQNNGV. Trimming took 4 bases from V and 4 from J, leaving 13 bases between them. This clone was counted a single time. Its antigen remains unknown. The repertoire was sequenced with immunoSEQ multiplex PCR; TCRdb's copy has only in-frame clones and lacks some. The data contain around 1 million clones, around three quarters of them singletons. The sample was memory CD4+ T cells sorted from blood. Noted subset: CD45RA-negative fraction. The rearrangement uses TRBV11-2 and TRBJ2-2; D uncertain. The TCR was taken from a young man in good health. The DNA of the CDR3 is TGTGCCAGCAGCTCGGACCCACGTGGCACCGGGGAGCTGTTTTTT. The encoded protein is CASSSDPRGTGELFF.